The rows below give T cell receptor beta chains drawn from one sample of a study of molecular identifiers for immune sequencing clone quantification. TCRdb itself ran the PCR reads through MiXCR, one entry per CDR3 protein. The table includes 79,000 or so distinct CDR3 sequences, around 27% detected once. Source material: naive CD8+ T cells from blood, with Jurkat cell RNA spiked in. All receptors derive from a human donor in good health. Some libraries in this study had Jurkat cell RNA spiked in. CDR3s include the opening cysteine and the closing phenylalanine or tryptophan. A D gene is named only where the DNA matches it firmly. Where a row states a size, it is once, few, many or the class of an expanded clone; other rows omit it.

size,D,J,V,CDR3,DNA
NA,NA,TRBJ1-1,TRBV19,CASSTVGRACTEAFF,TGTGCCAGTAGTACGGTCGGCAGGGCGTGCACTGAAGCTTTCTTT
few,TRBD1,TRBJ2-1,TRBV27,CASSPLPGQVYNEQFF,TGTGCCAGCAGTCCCCTACCGGGACAGGTATACAATGAGCAGTTCTTC
NA,NA,TRBJ2-7,TRBV28,CASRTTGAGYERYF,TGTGCCAGCAGAACCACGGGCGCGGGGTACGAGCGGTACTTC
few,NA,TRBJ2-7,TRBV7-6,CASSPMGGRAYEQYF,TGTGCCAGCAGCCCTATGGGGGGGCGGGCCTACGAGCAGTACTTC
NA,NA,TRBJ2-1,TRBV6-1,CASSEEITGDNEQFF,TGTGCCAGCAGTGAGGAAATTACCGGGGACAATGAGCAGTTCTTC
NA,TRBD1,TRBJ2-5,TRBV4-3,CASSQEGTGGAETQYF,TGCGCCAGCAGCCAAGAAGGGACAGGGGGCGCGGAGACCCAGTACTTC
NA,NA,TRBJ2-7,TRBV5-6,CASSFPSGPSYEQYF,TGTGCCAGCAGCTTCCCTTCCGGGCCATCCTACGAGCAGTACTTC
few,NA,TRBJ2-3,TRBV4-1,CASSQDRNTDTQYF,TGCGCCAGCAGCCAAGACAGAAATACAGATACGCAGTATTTT
NA,TRBD1,TRBJ1-1,TRBV3-1,CASSQVPTGMVNTEAFF,TGTGCCAGCAGCCAAGTCCCGACAGGGATGGTGAACACTGAAGCTTTCTTT
many,NA,TRBJ1-6,TRBV5-4,CASSLKGGLNSPLHF,TGTGCCAGCAGCTTGAAAGGGGGGCTAAATTCACCCCTCCACTTT
once,NA,TRBJ2-1,TRBV9,CASSVATTDEQFF,TGTGCCAGCAGCGTAGCTACGACAGATGAGCAGTTCTTC
NA,NA,TRBJ1-6,TRBV4-3,CASSQGQHDSPLHF,TGCGCCAGCAGCCAAGGACAGCATGATTCACCCCTCCACTTT
few,TRBD2,TRBJ2-7,TRBV20-1,CSAPPPLAGASDEQYF,TGCAGTGCACCGCCCCCCCTAGCGGGAGCCTCTGACGAGCAGTACTTC
NA,NA,TRBJ2-7,TRBV3-1,CASSRVGPRSSYEQYF,TGTGCCAGCAGCCGTGTTGGTCCACGGAGCTCCTACGAGCAGTACTTC
few,NA,TRBJ1-5,TRBV21-1,CASSTHYGRRHQPQHF,TGTGCCAGCAGCACCCACTACGGCAGGCGCCATCAGCCCCAGCATTTT
NA,NA,TRBJ2-7,TRBV27,CASSFADNTYEQYF,TGTGCCAGCAGTTTCGCCGATAATACCTACGAGCAGTACTTC
many,TRBD1,TRBJ1-1,TRBV5-1,CASSLGPGQHTEAFF,TGCGCCAGCAGCTTGGGACCGGGACAGCACACTGAAGCTTTCTTT
few,TRBD2,TRBJ2-2,TRBV30,CAWEGLAGVGTGELFF,TGTGCCTGGGAAGGACTAGCGGGAGTGGGGACCGGGGAGCTGTTTTTT
NA,TRBD1,TRBJ2-3,TRBV9,CASSVEGGGTDTQYF,TGTGCCAGCAGCGTAGAAGGGGGCGGCACAGATACGCAGTATTTT
NA,NA,TRBJ2-2,TRBV9,CASSVDGGLTGELFF,TGTGCCAGCAGCGTCGATGGGGGGCTCACCGGGGAGCTGTTTTTT
few,NA,TRBJ2-7,TRBV20-1,CSARTQGYEQYF,TGCAGTGCTAGAACACAGGGATACGAGCAGTACTTC
NA,TRBD2,TRBJ2-1,TRBV6-2/TRBV6-3,CASSRTRGTSGSSYNEQFF,TGTGCCAGCAGTAGGACCCGGGGGACTAGCGGGAGTTCCTACAATGAGCAGTTCTTC
few,TRBD2,TRBJ2-1,TRBV6-5,CASSFLAGGNEQFF,TGTGCCAGCAGTTTCCTAGCGGGGGGAAATGAGCAGTTCTTC
few,NA,TRBJ1-2,TRBV30,CAWWAGGSFTF,NA
many,NA,TRBJ2-7,TRBV5-1,CASSLGVALSYEQYF,TGCGCCAGCAGCTTAGGGGTGGCCCTCTCCTACGAGCAGTACTTC
NA,NA,TRBJ2-3,TRBV12-3/TRBV12-4,CASSHSRFRDTQYF,TGTGCCAGCAGTCACAGCCGTTTTAGAGATACGCAGTATTTT
few,NA,TRBJ2-7,TRBV3-1,CASSQSSTYEQYF,TGTGCCAGCAGCCAGTCGAGTACCTACGAGCAGTACTTC
few,TRBD2,TRBJ2-7,TRBV4-1,CASSQASGGYEQYF,TGCGCCAGCAGCCAAGCCTCGGGGGGGTACGAGCAGTACTTC
many,NA,TRBJ1-1,TRBV5-6,CASSLARGGRNTEAFF,TGTGCCAGCAGCTTGGCCCGTGGGGGGCGGAACACTGAAGCTTTCTTT
few,TRBD1,TRBJ2-7,TRBV11-2,CASSRPGQKTYEQYF,TGTGCCAGCAGCCGACCGGGACAGAAGACCTACGAGCAGTACTTC
few,TRBD2,TRBJ2-7,TRBV30,CAWSVGEGEQYF,TGTGCCTGGAGTGTAGGGGAGGGCGAGCAGTACTTC
many,TRBD2,TRBJ2-3,TRBV20-1,CSARGTSGGLEYF,TGCAGTGCTAGAGGGACTAGCGGGGGCTTAGAGTATTTT
few,NA,TRBJ2-3,TRBV24-1,CATSDLDGRRGTDTQYF,TGTGCCACCAGTGATTTGGACGGCCGGAGAGGCACAGATACGCAGTATTTT
few,TRBD1,TRBJ2-1,TRBV7-6,CASSLGTAPYNEQFF,TGTGCCAGCAGCCTCGGGACAGCTCCCTACAATGAGCAGTTCTTC
few,NA,TRBJ1-2,TRBV28,CASSSNRDDYGYTF,TGTGCCAGCAGTTCGAACAGAGACGACTATGGCTACACCTTC
few,NA,TRBJ2-7,TRBV2,CASSEPGTSYEQYF,TGTGCCAGCAGTGAGCCGGGGACCTCCTACGAGCAGTACTTC
many,NA,TRBJ2-3,TRBV7-9,CASSLFGSSTDTQYF,TGTGCCAGCAGCTTATTCGGCTCGTCCACAGATACGCAGTATTTT
NA,NA,TRBJ1-5,TRBV6-2/TRBV6-3,CASSYQIRSMSMAQHF,TGTGCCAGCAGTTACCAGATCAGGAGTATGTCAATGGCCCAGCATTTT
many,NA,TRBJ2-1,TRBV28,CASSLGEGLVGEQFF,TGTGCCAGCAGTTTAGGTGAGGGGCTAGTCGGTGAGCAGTTCTTC
NA,TRBD2,TRBJ2-3,TRBV4-3,CASSQEPAGSTDTQYF,TGCGCCAGCAGCCAAGAACCAGCGGGGTCGACAGATACGCAGTATTTT
NA,NA,TRBJ2-2,TRBV30,CAWGGFSNTGELFF,TGTGCCTGGGGGGGCTTTTCAAACACCGGGGAGCTGTTTTTT
many,TRBD1,TRBJ2-7,TRBV4-3,CASSQITGVEQYF,TGCGCCAGCAGCCAGATAACAGGGGTCGAGCAGTACTTC
many,TRBD2,TRBJ2-3,TRBV7-6,CASSLRTAGGSTDTQYF,TGTGCCAGCAGCTTAAGGACAGCGGGGGGAAGCACAGATACGCAGTATTTT
many,NA,TRBJ2-2,TRBV7-8,CASSLESLSGELFF,TGTGCCAGCAGCTTAGAGTCCTTGTCCGGGGAGCTGTTTTTT
many,NA,TRBJ2-5,TRBV7-6,CASSLAFQETQYF,TGTGCCAGCAGCTTGGCGTTCCAAGAGACCCAGTACTTC
NA,NA,TRBJ2-7,TRBV19,CASTPAPGYYEQYF,TGTGCCAGTACCCCTGCACCAGGGTACTACGAGCAGTACTTC
many,NA,TRBJ2-2,TRBV12-3/TRBV12-4,CASQTTLNTGELFF,TGTGCCAGCCAGACTACCCTTAACACCGGGGAGCTGTTTTTT
few,TRBD2,TRBJ2-1,TRBV27,CASSLSGGPVNEQFF,TGTGCCAGCAGTCTTAGCGGGGGGCCCGTCAATGAGCAGTTCTTC
NA,NA,TRBJ2-7,TRBV19,CASSIAGGRFYEQYF,TGTGCCAGTAGTATAGCAGGGGGGCGATTCTACGAGCAGTACTTC
once,NA,TRBJ2-2,TRBV3-2,CASSQEPGHSNTGELFF,TGTGCCAGCAGCCAAGAACCGGGACATTCGAACACCGGGGAGCTGTTTTTT
many,NA,TRBJ2-7,TRBV4-1,CASSQEYRDLEF,TGCGCCAGCAGCCAAGAATACCGGGACTTGGAGTTC
NA,TRBD2,TRBJ2-7,TRBV7-9,CATLMGGSYEQYF,TGTGCCACCCTAATGGGAGGGTCCTACGAGCAGTACTTC
many,TRBD1,TRBJ1-5,TRBV7-9,CASSFTGQGYQPQHF,TGTGCCAGCAGCTTTACCGGACAGGGGTATCAGCCCCAGCATTTT
many,TRBD1,TRBJ2-5,TRBV6-5,CASSYSPPRKGAGYPETQYF,TGTGCCAGCAGTTACTCTCCGCCTAGGAAGGGGGCCGGGTATCCAGAGACCCAGTACTTC
many,NA,TRBJ2-1,TRBV9,CASSVAGVDYNEQFF,TGTGCCAGCAGCGTAGCGGGGGTAGATTACAATGAGCAGTTCTTC
many,NA,TRBJ2-5,TRBV12-3/TRBV12-4,CASSVSGSGTQYF,TGTGCCAGCAGTGTCAGCGGCTCAGGAACCCAGTACTTC
NA,NA,TRBJ2-1,TRBV28,CATRQSSSYNERFF,TGTGCCACCAGACAGAGCAGCTCCTACAATGAGCGGTTCTTC
NA,TRBD2,TRBJ2-3,TRBV28,CASSSLSGRALDTQYF,TGTGCCAGCAGTTCGTTAAGCGGGAGGGCCTTAGATACGCAGTATTTT
many,NA,TRBJ2-1,TRBV28,CASSWNNEQFF,TGTGCCAGCAGTTGGAATAATGAGCAGTTCTTC
NA,NA,TRBJ1-1,TRBV7-2,CASSWGQKTEALF,TGTGCCAGCAGCTGGGGGCAGAAAACTGAAGCTCTCTTT